One sample yielded the 5 T cell receptor beta chains listed below, sequenced in a study of breast tumors, draining lymph nodes, adjacent tissues. MiXCR was run by TCRdb on the multiplex PCR reads, yielding one entry per CDR3 protein. There are about 17,000 distinct CDR3 sequences in the sample; about 64% occur only once, and about a fifth lies in the top ten. The specimen sequenced was tumor-adjacent breast tissue. The origin of the receptors is a female donor with breast cancer. Some clones in this sample may be carry-over from other donors' samples.

In its sample, this clonotype was seen many times. This chain joins TRBV5-1 and TRBJ2-5; 10 positions match TRBD2. Germline CDR1 reads SGHRS; CDR2 reads YFSETQ. CDR3 length equals 17 residues. The V gene end was trimmed by 3 bases and the J gene end by 4 bases; junction bases not matched to a gene: 12. This chain's CDR3 is CASSSLSSGGAGETQYF. The DNA of the CDR3 is TGCGCCAGCAGCTCTCTCTCAAGCGGGGGGGCCGGAGAGACCCAGTACTTC.

Many counts were recorded for this clonotype. The chain is built from TRBV20-1 and TRBJ2-1; 7 bases align to TRBD1. CDR1 is DFQATT and CDR2 is SNEGSKA in the germline V gene (reference sequence). V dropped 0 bases and J dropped 8; count of bases not matched to a gene: 10. The CDR3 runs 15 residues. Written as DNA, the CDR3 is TGCAGTGCTAGAGATATCGACAGGGAATTAGATGAGCAGTTCTTC. As protein: CSARDIDRELDEQFF.

The chain combines TRBV10-3 with TRBJ1-6; D might be TRBD1 (5 bases). Per germline, CDR1 ENHRY and CDR2 SYGVKD. The V end lost 2 bases, the J end lost 12 bases, and 8 bases lay between the germline ends. The CDR3 contains 12 residues. CDR3 in amino acids: CAISEGGVPLHF. The CDR3 DNA reads as TGTGCCATCAGTGAGGGGGGGGTACCCCTCCACTTT.

V usage is TRBV2 and J usage is TRBJ2-3, with D perhaps TRBD1 (5 bases). Trimming left V 8 bases short and J 4 bases short, with 16 bases between. The CDR3 is 14 residues long. Germline loops: CDR1 SNHLY, CDR2 FYNNEI. CDR3 sequence: CASLFQGPADTQYF. The CDR3 region has the DNA TGTGCCAGCCTATTTCAGGGTCCGGCAGATACGCAGTATTTT.

Worth noting for this clonotype: Because it lacks the conserved phenylalanine or tryptophan at the end, this CDR3 is likely a read error. The chain joins TRBV2 to TRBJ2-7; D may correspond to TRBD1 or TRBD2 (5 bases each). V was shortened by 5 bases and J by 10 bases, with 30 bases between the two germline ends. The CDR3 runs to 17 residues. Per the germline V gene, CDR1 is SNHLY and CDR2 is FYNNEI. In nucleotides, the CDR3 is TGTGCCAGCAGTCCGGGGCAGGGTTTTGGGATGATCGCCGAACAGTACCTC. Translating it yields CASSPGQGFGMIAEQYL.